This T cell receptor beta chain derives from a study of CD8+CD57+ T cells in acquired aplastic anemia. Germline CDR1 SGDLS, CDR2 YYNGEE. The CDR3 has 15 residues. The patients chosen for sequencing had shown expansion of CD8+CD57+ cells (detected by flow cytometry). As a group, the patients uniformly had severe acquired aplastic anemia. All patients were therapy-naive when blood was sampled. Points on this clonotype: One junction end does not reproduce the germline sequence, and a read error may be involved.

Genomic DNA acted as the template from which TCR beta VDJ combination and CDR3 sequence profiling were carried out. TCRdb reprocessed the reads with MiXCR, giving one entry per CDR3 protein. The sample comprises about 160,000 distinct CDR3 sequences, 71% of which are singletons, and about 50% rests with the top ten. Sequencing was performed on sorted CD4+, CD8+, or CD8+CD57+ T cells (not recorded which) from PBMCs. The TCR originated in a human donor with aplastic anemia. The V and J genes are TRBV9 and TRBJ2-7, with 9 positions matching TRBD1. The CDR3 reads CASSAGQGTPYEQCF. CDR3 DNA sequence: TGTGCCAGCAGCGCTGGACAGGGGACGCCCTACGAGCAGTGCTTC.